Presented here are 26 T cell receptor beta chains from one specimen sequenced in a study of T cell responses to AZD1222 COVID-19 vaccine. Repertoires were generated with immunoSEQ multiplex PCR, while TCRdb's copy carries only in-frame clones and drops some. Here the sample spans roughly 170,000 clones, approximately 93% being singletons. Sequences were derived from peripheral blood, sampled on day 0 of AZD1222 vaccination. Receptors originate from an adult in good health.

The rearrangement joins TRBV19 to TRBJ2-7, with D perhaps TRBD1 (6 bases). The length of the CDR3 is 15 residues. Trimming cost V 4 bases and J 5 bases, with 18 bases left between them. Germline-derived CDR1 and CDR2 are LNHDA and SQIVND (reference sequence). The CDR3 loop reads CASSRNLGQGNEQYF. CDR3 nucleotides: TGTGCCAGTAGTAGAAACCTTGGGCAGGGGAACGAGCAGTACTTC.

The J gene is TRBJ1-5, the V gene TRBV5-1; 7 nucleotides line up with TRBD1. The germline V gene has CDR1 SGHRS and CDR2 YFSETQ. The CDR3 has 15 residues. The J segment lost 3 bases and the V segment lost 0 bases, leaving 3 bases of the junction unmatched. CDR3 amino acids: CASSLGGQINQPQHF. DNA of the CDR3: TGCGCCAGCAGCTTGGGGGGACAGATCAATCAGCCCCAGCATTTT.

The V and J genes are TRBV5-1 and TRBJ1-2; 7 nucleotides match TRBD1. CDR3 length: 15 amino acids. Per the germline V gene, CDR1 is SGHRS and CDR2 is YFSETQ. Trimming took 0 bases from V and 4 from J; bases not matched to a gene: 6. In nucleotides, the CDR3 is TGCGCCAGCAGCTTGGCCGGGGACAGTATCTATGGCTACACCTTC. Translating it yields CASSLAGDSIYGYTF.

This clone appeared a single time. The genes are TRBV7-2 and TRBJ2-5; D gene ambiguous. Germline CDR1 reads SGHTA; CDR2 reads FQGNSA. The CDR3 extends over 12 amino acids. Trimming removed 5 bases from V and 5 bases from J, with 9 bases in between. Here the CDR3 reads CASSRIMETQYF. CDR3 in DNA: TGTGCCAGCAGCAGAATCATGGAGACCCAGTACTTC.

CDR3 loop: CASSLPSARGNEQFF. The CDR3 DNA reads TGTGCCAGCTCCCTCCCGAGTGCCCGGGGGAATGAGCAGTTCTTC. The V gene is TRBV2, the J gene TRBJ2-1, with a tentative D call TRBD2 (6 bases). V lost 8 bases and J lost 7, with 21 bases in between. Germline V CDR1 and CDR2: SNHLY, FYNNEI. The CDR3 runs 15 residues.

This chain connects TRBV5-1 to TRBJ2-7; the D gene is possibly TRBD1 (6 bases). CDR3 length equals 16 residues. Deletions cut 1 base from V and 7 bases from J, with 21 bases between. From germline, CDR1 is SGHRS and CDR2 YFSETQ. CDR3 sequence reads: CASSLIRPGLGGEQYF. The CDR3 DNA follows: TGCGCCAGCAGCTTGATCCGACCAGGTCTAGGGGGAGAGCAGTACTTC.

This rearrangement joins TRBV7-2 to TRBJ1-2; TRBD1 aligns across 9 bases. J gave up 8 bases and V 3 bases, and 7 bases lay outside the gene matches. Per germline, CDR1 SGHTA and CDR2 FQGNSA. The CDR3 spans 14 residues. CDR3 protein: CASSFLQGAGGYTF. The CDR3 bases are TGTGCCAGCAGCTTCTTACAGGGGGCTGGGGGCTACACCTTC.

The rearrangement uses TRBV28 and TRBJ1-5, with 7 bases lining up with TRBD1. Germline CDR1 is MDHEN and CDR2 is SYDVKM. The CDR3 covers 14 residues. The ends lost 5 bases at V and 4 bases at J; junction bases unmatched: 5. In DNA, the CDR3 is TGTGCCAGCAGTACATGGACAGGTAATCAGCCCCAGCATTTT. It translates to CASSTWTGNQPQHF.

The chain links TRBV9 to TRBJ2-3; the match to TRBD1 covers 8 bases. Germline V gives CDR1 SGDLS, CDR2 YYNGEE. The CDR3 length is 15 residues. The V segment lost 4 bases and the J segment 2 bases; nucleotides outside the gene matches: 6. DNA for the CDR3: TGTGCCAGCAGCTCACAGGGGGGACTCACAGATACGCAGTATTTT. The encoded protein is CASSSQGGLTDTQYF.

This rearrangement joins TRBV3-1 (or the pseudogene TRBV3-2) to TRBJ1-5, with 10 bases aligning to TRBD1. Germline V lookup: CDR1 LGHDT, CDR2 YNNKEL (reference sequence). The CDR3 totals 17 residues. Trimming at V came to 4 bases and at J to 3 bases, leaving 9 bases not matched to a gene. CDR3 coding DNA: TGTGCCAGCAGCCCGGGGGACAGGGGAAGCCTCAATCAGCCCCAGCATTTT. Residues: CASSPGDRGSLNQPQHF.

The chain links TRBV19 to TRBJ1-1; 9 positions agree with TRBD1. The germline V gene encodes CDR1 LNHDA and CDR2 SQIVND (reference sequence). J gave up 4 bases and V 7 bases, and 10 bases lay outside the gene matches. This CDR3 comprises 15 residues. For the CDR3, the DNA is TGTGCCAGTATCCCCACAGGGGGCTTTAGCACTGAAGCTTTCTTT. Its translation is CASIPTGGFSTEAFF. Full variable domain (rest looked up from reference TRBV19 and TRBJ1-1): DGGITQSPKYLFRKEGQNVTLSCEQNLNHDAMYWYRQDPGQGLRLIYYSQIVNDFQKGDIAEGYSVSREKKESFPLTVTSAQKNPTAFYLCASIPTGGFSTEAFFGQGTRLTVV.

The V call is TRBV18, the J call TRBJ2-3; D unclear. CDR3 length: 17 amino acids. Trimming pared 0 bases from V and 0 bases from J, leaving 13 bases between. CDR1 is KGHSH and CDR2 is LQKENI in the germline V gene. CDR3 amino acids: CASSPPVSPLSTDTQYF. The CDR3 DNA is TGTGCCAGCTCACCACCGGTATCACCTTTAAGCACAGATACGCAGTATTTT.

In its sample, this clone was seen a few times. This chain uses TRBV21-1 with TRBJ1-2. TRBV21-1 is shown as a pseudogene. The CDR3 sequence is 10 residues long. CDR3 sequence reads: CASSTRGYTF. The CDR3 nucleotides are TGTGCCAGCAGCACTCGCGGCTACACCTTC.

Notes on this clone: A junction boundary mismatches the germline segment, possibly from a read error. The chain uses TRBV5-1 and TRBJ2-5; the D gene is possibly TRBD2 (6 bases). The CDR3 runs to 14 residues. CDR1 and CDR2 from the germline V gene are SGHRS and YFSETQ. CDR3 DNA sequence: TGCGCCAGCAGCTTGGGGGGGGAGACCCAGTCGAAAAACTTC. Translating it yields CASSLGGETQSKNF.

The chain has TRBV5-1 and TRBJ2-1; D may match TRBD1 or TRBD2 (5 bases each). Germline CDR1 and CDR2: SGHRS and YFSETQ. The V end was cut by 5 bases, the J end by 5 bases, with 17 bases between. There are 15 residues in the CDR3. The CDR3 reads CASSPIVGRDNEQFF. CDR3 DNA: TGCGCCAGCAGTCCCATTGTGGGGCGGGACAATGAGCAGTTCTTC. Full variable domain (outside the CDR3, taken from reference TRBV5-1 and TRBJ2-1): KAGVTQTPRYLIKTRGQQVTLSCSPISGHRSVSWYQQTPGQGLQFLFEYFSETQRNKGNFPGRFSGRQFSNSRSEMNVSTLELGDSALYLCASSPIVGRDNEQFFGPGTRLTVL.

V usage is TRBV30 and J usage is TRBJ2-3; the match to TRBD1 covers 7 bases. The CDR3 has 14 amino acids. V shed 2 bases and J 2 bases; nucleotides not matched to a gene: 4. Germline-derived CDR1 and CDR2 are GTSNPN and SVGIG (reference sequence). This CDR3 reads CAWSPGQITDTQYF. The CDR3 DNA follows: TGTGCCTGGAGTCCGGGACAGATCACAGATACGCAGTATTTT.

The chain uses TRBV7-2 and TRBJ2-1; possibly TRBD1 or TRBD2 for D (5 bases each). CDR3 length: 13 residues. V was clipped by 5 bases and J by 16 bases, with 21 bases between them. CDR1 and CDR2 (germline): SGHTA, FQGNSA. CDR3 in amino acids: CASSRLRDPLVFF. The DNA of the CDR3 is TGTGCCAGCAGCAGACTCCGGGACCCACTCGTATTCTTC.

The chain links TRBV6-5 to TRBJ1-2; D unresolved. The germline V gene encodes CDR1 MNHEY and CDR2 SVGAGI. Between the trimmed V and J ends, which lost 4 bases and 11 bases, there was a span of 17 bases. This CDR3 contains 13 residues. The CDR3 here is CASSLSGDFRYTF. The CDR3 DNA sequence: TGTGCCAGCAGTTTATCAGGAGACTTTCGGTACACCTTC.

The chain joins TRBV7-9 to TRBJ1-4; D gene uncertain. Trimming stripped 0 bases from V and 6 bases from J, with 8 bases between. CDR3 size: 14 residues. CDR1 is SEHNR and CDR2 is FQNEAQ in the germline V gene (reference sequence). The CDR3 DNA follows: TGTGCCAGCAGCTTAGCACGCTCGGATGAAAAACTGTTTTTT. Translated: CASSLARSDEKLFF.

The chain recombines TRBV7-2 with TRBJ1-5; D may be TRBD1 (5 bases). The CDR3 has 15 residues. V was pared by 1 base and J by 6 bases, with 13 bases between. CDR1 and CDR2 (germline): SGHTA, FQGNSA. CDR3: CASSLGGGVGQPQHF. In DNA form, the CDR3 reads TGTGCCAGCAGCTTAGGTGGAGGGGTAGGTCAGCCCCAGCATTTT. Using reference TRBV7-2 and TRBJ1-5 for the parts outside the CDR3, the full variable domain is GAGVSQSPSNKVTEKGKDVELRCDPISGHTALYWYRQSLGQGLEFLIYFQGNSAPDKSGLPSDRFSAERTGGSVSTLTIQRTQQEDSAVYLCASSLGGGVGQPQHFGDGTRLSIL.

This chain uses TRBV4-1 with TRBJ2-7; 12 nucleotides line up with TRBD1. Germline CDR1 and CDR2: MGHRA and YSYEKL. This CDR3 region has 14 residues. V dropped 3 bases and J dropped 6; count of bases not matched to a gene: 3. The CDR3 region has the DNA TGCGCCAGCAGCCAGCCGGGACAGGGGGCCGAGCAGTACTTC. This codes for CASSQPGQGAEQYF.

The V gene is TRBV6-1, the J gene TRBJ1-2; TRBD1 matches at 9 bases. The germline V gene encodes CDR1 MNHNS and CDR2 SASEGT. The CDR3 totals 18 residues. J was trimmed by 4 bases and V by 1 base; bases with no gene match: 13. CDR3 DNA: TGTGCCAGCAGTGAAGGCCGGCACAGGGGGCTGGGGAGCTATGGCTACACCTTC. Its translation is CASSEGRHRGLGSYGYTF.

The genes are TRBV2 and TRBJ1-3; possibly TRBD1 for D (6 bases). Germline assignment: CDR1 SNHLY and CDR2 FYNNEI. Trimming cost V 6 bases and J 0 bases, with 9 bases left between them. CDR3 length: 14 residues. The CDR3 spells CASRAQGSGNTIYF. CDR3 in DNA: TGTGCCAGCAGGGCACAGGGCTCTGGAAACACCATATATTTT. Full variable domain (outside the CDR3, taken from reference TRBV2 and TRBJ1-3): EPEVTQTPSHQVTQMGQEVILRCVPISNHLYFYWYRQILGQKVEFLVSFYNNEISEKSEIFDDQFSVERPDGSNFTLKIRSTKLEDSAMYFCASRAQGSGNTIYFGEGSWLTVV.

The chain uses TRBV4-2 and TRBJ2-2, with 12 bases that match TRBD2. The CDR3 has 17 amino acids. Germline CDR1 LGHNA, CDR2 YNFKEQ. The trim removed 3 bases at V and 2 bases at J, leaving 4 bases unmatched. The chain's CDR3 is CASSQPTSGGNTGELFF. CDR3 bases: TGTGCCAGCAGCCAGCCGACTAGCGGGGGAAACACCGGGGAGCTGTTTTTT.

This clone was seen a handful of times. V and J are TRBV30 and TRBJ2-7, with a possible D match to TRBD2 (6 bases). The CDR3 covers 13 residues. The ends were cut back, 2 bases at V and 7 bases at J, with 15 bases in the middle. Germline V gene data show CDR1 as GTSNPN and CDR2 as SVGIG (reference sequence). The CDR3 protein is CAWSPGTRVEQYF. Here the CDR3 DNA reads TGTGCCTGGAGTCCCGGGACTCGTGTTGAGCAGTACTTC.

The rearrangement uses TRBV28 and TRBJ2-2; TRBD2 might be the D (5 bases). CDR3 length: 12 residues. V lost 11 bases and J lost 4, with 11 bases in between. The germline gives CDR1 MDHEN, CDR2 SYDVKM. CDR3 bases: TGTGCCGCAGTCCGGGGCACCGGGGAGCTGTTTTTT. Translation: CAAVRGTGELFF.